Listed below are T cell receptor beta chains from one sample, sequenced in a study of shared clonotypes between healthy human individuals. Profiled with immunoSEQ multiplex PCR; TCRdb holds only in-frame clones, not every one. This sample has 400,000 to 600,000 clones, with around 79% found just once. The material sequenced was PBMCs. Receptors originate from a woman in her forties in good health. Some clones in this sample may be carry-over from other donors' samples. Each CDR3 is given with its conserved first and last residue. A D gene is named only where the DNA matches it firmly. A row's size may be missing; if present it is once, few, many or a size class.

j_call v_call clone_size d_call cdr3_nt cdr3_aa
TRBJ2-7 TRBV4-3 NA NA TGCGCCAGCAGCCAAGATCTCCATTACGAGCAGTACTTC CASSQDLHYEQYF
TRBJ1-2 TRBV28 NA NA TGTGCCAGCAGTTTGACAGCACCGTATGGCTACACCTTC CASSLTAPYGYTF
TRBJ1-1 TRBV5-6 NA TRBD1 TGTGCCAGCAACTGGAGGGGGCAGAGGGAGACTGAAGCTTTCTTT CASNWRGQRETEAFF
TRBJ2-3 TRBV19 NA NA TGTGCCAGTAGTATCGATGTTTCTCGCACAGATACGCAGTATTTT CASSIDVSRTDTQYF
TRBJ2-3 TRBV25-1 NA NA TGTGCCAGCAGTGCAGGGGGCGGGGGAGGAGATACGCAGTATTTT CASSAGGGGGDTQYF
TRBJ2-7 TRBV28 many TRBD1 TGTGCCAGCAGACTGACAGGGAAGGAGCAGTACTTC CASRLTGKEQYF
TRBJ2-1 TRBV18 NA TRBD2 TGTGCCAGCTCACCACAGCCTTCCGGACTAGCGGGAAAAAGGAATGAGCAGTTCTTC CASSPQPSGLAGKRNEQFF
TRBJ2-7 TRBV11-2 NA NA TGTGCCAGCAGCCGAGCCGGGAGCAAAGACTACGAGCAGTACTTC CASSRAGSKDYEQYF
TRBJ2-3 TRBV5-1 once NA TGCGCCAGCAGCTTGGGGTCTAGCGGCACAGATACGCAGTATTTT CASSLGSSGTDTQYF
TRBJ2-2 TRBV6-5 NA NA TGTGCCAGCAGTTACTTCACCGGGGAGCTGTTTTTT CASSYFTGELFF
TRBJ2-1 TRBV9 NA NA TGTGCCAGCAGCGTAGGCGGGACAGAAAACAATGAGCAGTTCTTC CASSVGGTENNEQFF
TRBJ2-7 TRBV5-5 NA TRBD2 TGTGCCAGCAGCTTCGGATGGCTAGCGGGAGCCTACGAGCAGTACTTC CASSFGWLAGAYEQYF
TRBJ1-1 TRBV6-1 few NA TGTGCCAGCAGCCAGACGGCGAACACTGAAGCTTTCTTT CASSQTANTEAFF
TRBJ2-7 TRBV7-9 NA TRBD1 TGTGCCAGCAGCACCGCCGGGACAGGGGCATCCTACGAGCAGTACTTC CASSTAGTGASYEQYF
TRBJ1-6 TRBV28 NA TRBD1 TGTGCCAGCAGTTACTGGGACAGCTCCTATAATTCACCCCTCCACTTT CASSYWDSSYNSPLHF
TRBJ1-1 TRBV11-3 NA NA TGTGCCAGCAGCTTAGATGGCACTGAAGCTTTCTTT CASSLDGTEAFF